The clone carrying this T cell receptor beta chain was observed many times. Its antigen remains unidentified. This record comes from a study of metastatic and nonmetastatic thyroid tumors. The wider study: Patients with malignant and benign thyroid disease provided blood and tumor or nodule tissue, whose repertoires were compared.

Source study methods: The study took CDR3 differences across clinicopathological groups and made a distant-metastasis classifier for papillary thyroid cancer from them. TCRdb used MiXCR to call clones anew from the PCR reads. These V and J calls rely on TCRdb rather than the paper's analysis. The data hold 15,000 or so clones, with about 13% observed a single time. No treatment had been given to any patient before thyroid surgery. Study-wide findings and caveats: Reports indicated that malignant thyroid tumors showed significantly higher TCR beta diversity than benign nodules did, in blood and tumor.

This receptor was identified in a female donor with papillary thyroid cancer or a benign thyroid nodule (not recorded which). Some clones in this sample may be carry-over from other donors' samples. The sequencing input was blood.

The CDR3 coding sequence is TGCGCCAGCAGCTTGGCCGATATAACCCCTACTAGCCCGGGGGGGCAGTTCTTC. Its protein is CASSLADITPTSPGGQFF. The chain uses TRBV5-1 and TRBJ2-1, with 7 bases fitting TRBD2. There are 18 residues in the CDR3. CDR1 is SGHRS, CDR2 YFSETQ, per germline. The J segment lost 12 bases and the V segment lost 0 bases, leaving 21 bases of the junction unmatched.